The rows below give T cell receptor beta chains drawn from one sample of a study of blood T cell repertoires in COVID-19. Sequencing was performed with immunoSEQ multiplex PCR; in TCRdb, only in-frame clones are kept and a portion is missing. The data hold 150,000 to 200,000 clones, with over 75% observed a single time. Sequenced sample: peripheral blood. These receptors were collected from a man in his 60s with active or convalescent COVID-19. CDR3s include the opening cysteine and the closing phenylalanine or tryptophan.

v_call,cdr3_aa
TRBV6-5,CASSYAGTGAGNTIYF
TRBV7-8,CASSLRTGTNVNQPQHF
TRBV10-2,CASSEWRQPQHF
TRBV4-1,CASSPTPGAQETQYF
TRBV7-9,CASSYDGGTEAFF
TRBV27,CASSQLEGGGEQYF
TRBV11-2,CASSLSGDRFREQYF
TRBV5-1,CASSPGGAGLDNEQFF
TRBV7-2,CASSTRDRGNQPQHF
TRBV5-3,CARSGNRGRQETQYF
TRBV3-1/TRBV3-2,CASSLRQGNTEAFF
TRBV3-1/TRBV3-2,CASSQRTRTDTQYF
TRBV9,CASSVAGGGPQDTQYF
TRBV7-8,CASSLIGGSSYNEQFF
TRBV10-3,CATTRTGTNTEAFF
TRBV12-1,CASSFCGEDYGYTF
TRBV5-1,CASSRSGVEQYF
TRBV7-2,CASSVSRDTQYF
TRBV7-6,CASSAPGQAAQETQYF
TRBV6-6,CASSYGGWSGNTIYF
TRBV19,CASSSLGRSSYNEQFF
TRBV3-1/TRBV3-2,CASRKQGTGSGNTIYF
TRBV11-3,CASSLTSSTDTQYF
TRBV5-1,CASSLPGFLYEQYF
TRBV19,CASSIPAYGLSTDTQYF
TRBV5-1,CASSPRGQGFRMNTEAFF
TRBV2,CASTGTSGNTGELFF
TRBV5-1,CASSLGAGGAHSYEQYF
TRBV7-9,CASSAGGAPGANVLTF
TRBV15,CATSRGQQLWANVLTF
TRBV25-1,CASSAKTDYTGELFF
TRBV5-8,CASSFRGDPNEKLFF
TRBV29-1,CSTLSGGYGYTF
TRBV19,CASSAGGTDTQYF
TRBV27,CASSITPSGGQYF
TRBV19,CASKGQGATEAFF
TRBV18,CASSPRQGSLDQPQHF
TRBV5-1,CASSRGTQGYTGELFF
TRBV11-2,CASNLLRTGSYEQYF
TRBV7-9,CASSSPQDRVETQYF
TRBV10-1,CASSDGTRDTGELFF
TRBV6-5,CASSSLAENTGELFF
TRBV7-2,CASSAPGLAGDFGKNIQYF